Detailed here is one T cell receptor beta chain. This specimen comes from a study of T cells in Graves' hyperthyroidism and ophthalmopathy. The TCR beta CDR3 regions underwent amplification using RNA transcripts as the source. The TCR CDR3 first-round RT-PCR relied on the HTBI primer set. TCRdb re-analysed the multiplex PCR reads in MiXCR, keeping a single row per CDR3 protein. The sample has roughly 530,000 distinct CDR3 sequences; under 20% are singletons. CDR1 and CDR2 (germline): LGHDT, YNNKEL (reference sequence). The CDR3 is 14 amino acids. The V end was cut by 6 bases, the J end by 1 base, with 12 bases between.

This chain uses TRBV3-1 with TRBJ1-1; no clear D. Sequences were obtained from blood. This sequence originates from a woman between 18 and 29 years old with Graves' ophthalmopathy. The DNA of the CDR3 is TGTGCCAGCAGAACGGATGGGTGGAACACTGAAGCTTTCTTT. It translates to CASRTDGWNTEAFF. Complete variable domain (other parts from reference TRBV3-1 and TRBJ1-1): DTAVSQTPKYLVTQMGNDKSIKCEQNLGHDTMYWYKQDSKKFLKIMFSYNNKELIINETVPNRFSPKSPDKAHLNLHINSLELGDSAVYFCASRTDGWNTEAFFGQGTRLTVV.